This T cell receptor (beta chain) was recorded in a study of blood T cell repertoires in COVID-19. Background on the study: The United States, Italy and Spain were the sources of the acute and convalescent COVID-19 samples. In each case, the material was cDNA or gDNA derived from T cells, B-cell-depleted T cells, or PBMCs.

CDR1 and CDR2 from the germline V gene are SGHRS and YFSETQ. The V gene lost 7 bases and the J gene lost 6 bases, with 19 bases spanning the gap. CDR3 size: 15 residues. Authors' methods: Estimated nucleated cell counts came from reference gene primer amplification. Sequenced by immunoSEQ multiplex PCR; TCRdb stores in-frame clones only, minus some. That table supplies the V and J calls and clone size; D and trimming were determined from the DNA. Here the sample spans about 180,000 clones, 85% to 90% being singletons. This receptor was obtained from a woman under 40 with active or convalescent COVID-19. The rearrangement uses TRBV5-1 and TRBJ2-2; maybe TRBD1 (5 bases). The sequenced sample was peripheral blood. CDR3 loop: CASHLTSAGSGELFF. The CDR3 region has the DNA TGCGCCAGCCACCTCACATCCGCAGGGTCCGGGGAGCTGTTTTTT.